Presented here are 18 T cell receptor beta chains from one specimen sequenced in a study of PD-1 blockade in classical Hodgkin lymphoma. Measured with immunoSEQ multiplex PCR; TCRdb has only the in-frame clones, and not every one. There are roughly 96,000 clones in the sample; 90% to 95% occur only once, and roughly 1.9% lies in the top ten. The time point is: cycle 4 day 1 (C4D1), after more than five weeks of nivolumab. Each patient's relapse followed autologous stem cell transplantation, and brentuximab vedotin exposure varied. Sequenced here: peripheral blood mononuclear cells (PBMCs), sampled before the fourth cycle of nivolumab. The receptors stem from a human donor with classical Hodgkin lymphoma.

The chain employs TRBV29-1 and TRBJ2-2, with D perhaps TRBD2 (6 bases). This CDR3 comprises 13 residues. Germline V CDR1 and CDR2: SQVTM, ANQGSEA. V was trimmed by 4 bases and J by 9 bases, leaving 15 bases between them. CDR3 residues: CSVGRGGSRELFF. The CDR3 nucleotides read TGCAGCGTTGGGCGGGGAGGCTCCCGGGAGCTGTTTTTT.

The genes are TRBV2 and TRBJ1-2, with 9 bases matching TRBD1. Per the germline V gene, CDR1 is SNHLY and CDR2 is FYNNEI. CDR3 length: 14 amino acids. The V and J ends lost 6 bases and 4 bases, in that order; junction bases with no gene match: 6. The CDR3: CASRRGQGSYGYTF. DNA for the CDR3: TGTGCCAGCAGGCGGGGACAGGGAAGCTATGGCTACACCTTC. Based on the CDR3 plus reference TRBV2 and TRBJ1-2, the full variable domain is EPEVTQTPSHQVTQMGQEVILRCVPISNHLYFYWYRQILGQKVEFLVSFYNNEISEKSEIFDDQFSVERPDGSNFTLKIRSTKLEDSAMYFCASRRGQGSYGYTFGSGTRLTVV.

The chain combines TRBV27 with TRBJ2-7; no reliable D call. This CDR3 has 13 amino acids. Trimming stripped 5 bases from V and 7 bases from J, with 15 bases between. Germline CDR1 MNHEY, CDR2 SMNVEV (reference sequence). The CDR3 loop is CASSPHPLGEQYF. The CDR3 region has the DNA TGTGCCAGCAGTCCTCACCCCCTAGGAGAGCAGTACTTC.

The chain couples TRBV2 to TRBJ2-7; TRBD1 aligns across 9 bases. V lost 3 bases to trimming and J lost 7 bases; unmatched junction nucleotides: 7. The CDR3 covers 14 residues. Germline CDR1 is SNHLY and CDR2 is FYNNEI. Written as DNA, the CDR3 is TGTGCCAGCAGTGATAGGACAGGGGCTTGGGAGCAGTACTTC. Translated, it gives CASSDRTGAWEQYF. Variable domain in full (rest from reference TRBV2 and TRBJ2-7): EPEVTQTPSHQVTQMGQEVILRCVPISNHLYFYWYRQILGQKVEFLVSFYNNEISEKSEIFDDQFSVERPDGSNFTLKIRSTKLEDSAMYFCASSDRTGAWEQYFGPGTRLTVT.

V and J are TRBV7-2 and TRBJ2-5, with D perhaps TRBD1 or TRBD2 (6 bases each). The V and J ends lost 10 bases and 5 bases respectively, with 14 bases between them. The CDR3 has 12 amino acids. The V gene's germline CDR1 is SGHTA and CDR2 FQGNSA. The CDR3 spells CAKTGGGETQYF. CDR3 nucleotide sequence: TGTGCCAAAACCGGGGGCGGGGAGACCCAGTACTTC.

The chain uses TRBV10-1 and TRBJ1-2, with TRBD1 as a possible D gene (5 bases). Trimming cost V 4 bases and J 0 bases, with 9 bases left between them. Germline V gene lookup returns CDR1 WNHNN and CDR2 SYGVQD (reference sequence). The CDR3 spans 14 residues. The CDR3 here is CASSAGTANYGYTF. CDR3 in DNA: TGCGCCAGCAGTGCCGGGACTGCTAACTATGGCTACACCTTC.

The chain couples TRBV6-5 to TRBJ2-4, with D possibly matching TRBD1 (6 bases). V lost 6 bases, J lost 5 bases, and 17 bases lay in between. The CDR3 sequence is 15 residues long. Germline values: CDR1 MNHEY, CDR2 SVGAGI. CDR3 DNA sequence: TGTGCCAGCAGGAATACAGGGTTTCTCCAAAACATTCAGTACTTC. This encodes CASRNTGFLQNIQYF.

The CDR3 coding sequence is TGTGCCAGCAGCACAACTAGCGGGAAAACAGATACGCAGTATTTT. Encoded protein: CASSTTSGKTDTQYF. The V and J genes are TRBV7-9 and TRBJ2-3, with 10 bases identical to TRBD2. The V gene's germline CDR1 is SEHNR and CDR2 FQNEAQ (reference sequence). The CDR3 totals 15 residues. V shed 5 bases, J shed 3 bases, and the junction held 5 bases outside the gene matches. The full variable domain, with the rest looked up from reference TRBV7-9 and TRBJ2-3, is DTGVSQNPRHKITKRGQNVTFRCDPISEHNRLYWYRQTLGQGPEFLTYFQNEAQLEKSRLLSDRFSAERPKGSFSTLEIQRTEQGDSAMYLCASSTTSGKTDTQYFGPGTRLTVL.

The V gene is TRBV2, the J gene TRBJ1-1; TRBD1 aligns across 7 bases. The germline CDR1 and CDR2 sequences are SNHLY and FYNNEI. J lost 0 bases, V lost 11 bases, and 9 bases had no gene match. The CDR3 has 14 residues. The DNA for the CDR3 is TGTGCCCGAGGAGAGGGGGCGTTGAACACTGAAGCTTTCTTT. It yields the protein CARGEGALNTEAFF.

The rearrangement uses TRBV13 and TRBJ2-1; D gene unclear. The CDR3 runs 15 residues. Germline lookup yields CDR1 PRHDT and CDR2 FYEKMQ (reference sequence). V gave up 5 bases and J gave up 6 bases, with 17 bases separating them. CDR3 DNA sequence: TGTGCCAGCAGCCTCTCCCCAGGCAACGGCAATGAGCAGTTCTTC. It encodes CASSLSPGNGNEQFF.

The V gene is TRBV27, the J gene TRBJ1-3, with D perhaps TRBD1 (5 bases). This CDR3 has 15 amino acids. The V gene lost 0 bases and the J gene lost 4 bases, with 10 bases spanning the gap. The germline CDR1 and CDR2 sequences are MNHEY and SMNVEV (reference sequence). The CDR3 nucleotides are TGTGCCAGCAGTTTATCGTCAGGGAGCGGAAACACCATATATTTT. Translating it yields CASSLSSGSGNTIYF.

The chain couples TRBV18 to TRBJ1-1; 9 bases line up with TRBD1. This CDR3 has 17 amino acids. Germline CDR1 KGHSH, CDR2 LQKENI. V shed 2 bases, J shed 1 base, and the junction held 8 bases outside the gene matches. This CDR3 is CASSPSPGTGRNTEAFF. CDR3 sequence (DNA): TGTGCCAGCTCACCAAGCCCCGGGACAGGGAGGAACACTGAAGCTTTCTTT.

This rearrangement joins TRBV9 to TRBJ1-1; D might be TRBD1 (5 bases). Germline assignment: CDR1 SGDLS and CDR2 YYNGEE. Trimming took off 4 bases at V and 3 bases at J, with 10 bases between the two ends. The CDR3 is 13 residues long. The CDR3 is CASSSPGDTEAFF. As DNA, the CDR3 is TGTGCCAGCAGCTCTCCGGGGGACACTGAAGCTTTCTTT.

This chain uses TRBV30 with TRBJ1-1, with 7 nucleotides matching TRBD1. J gave up 2 bases and V 4 bases, and 4 bases lay outside the gene matches. Germline V gives CDR1 GTSNPN, CDR2 SVGIG (reference sequence). The CDR3 covers 13 residues. The CDR3 nucleotides read TGTGCCTGGACCAGACAGGGCAACACTGAAGCTTTCTTT. Translated: CAWTRQGNTEAFF.

The chain uses TRBV19 and TRBJ2-7; 10 bases agree with TRBD2. V trimming: 3 bases; J trimming: 5 bases; junction bases outside the gene matches: 7. The CDR3 has 15 amino acids. The germline V gene has CDR1 LNHDA and CDR2 SQIVND (reference sequence). CDR3 DNA sequence: TGTGCCAGTAGTATCTGGAGCGGGAGGGCCAACGAGCAGTACTTC. It translates to CASSIWSGRANEQYF.

The V call is TRBV11-3, the J call TRBJ2-1, with 11 bases aligning to TRBD2. Germline values: CDR1 SGHNT, CDR2 YENEEA. Trimming at V came to 5 bases and at J to 4 bases, leaving 4 bases not matched to a gene. The CDR3 has 15 amino acids. CDR3 sequence reads: CASSLGTSGYNEQFF. The CDR3 nucleotides are TGTGCCAGCAGCCTTGGGACTAGCGGTTACAATGAGCAGTTCTTC.

The chain joins TRBV30 to TRBJ1-3; D remains ambiguous. The CDR3 length is 16 residues. Deletions cut 0 bases from V and 0 bases from J, with 12 bases between. CDR1 is GTSNPN, CDR2 SVGIG, per germline (reference sequence). This CDR3 is CAWSVRERSSGNTIYF. As DNA, the CDR3 is TGTGCCTGGAGTGTACGCGAGAGGAGCTCTGGAAACACCATATATTTT. The full variable domain, rest sourced from reference TRBV30 and TRBJ1-3, is SQTIHQWPATLVQPVGSPLSLECTVEGTSNPNLYWYRQAAGRGLQLLFYSVGIGQISSEVPQNLSASRPQDRQFILSSKKLLLSDSGFYLCAWSVRERSSGNTIYFGEGSWLTVV.

The chain links TRBV6-1 to TRBJ2-7; 8 nucleotides line up with TRBD1. With 1 base clipped from V and 4 bases from J, the junction kept 12 bases outside the gene matches. This CDR3 has 17 amino acids. Germline V CDR1 and CDR2: MNHNS, SASEGT. In nucleotides, the CDR3 is TGTGCCAGCAGTGAAGGGACAGGGAAAGTCGGATATTACGAGCAGTACTTC. As protein: CASSEGTGKVGYYEQYF.